This TCR beta chain came from a study of blood T cell repertoires in COVID-19. The overall study: The origin of the acute and convalescent COVID-19 samples was the United States, Italy and Spain.

Measured with immunoSEQ multiplex PCR; TCRdb has only the in-frame clones, and not every one. The sample yields under 250,000 clones, 80% to 90% seen once. The cohort comprised adults aged 18 to 89 years residing in 20 to 30 US areas. The study assigned cohorts using participant-reported clinical history. CDR1 and CDR2 (germline): LNHDA, SQIVND (reference sequence). This CDR3 spans 18 amino acids. Germline trimming cut 5 bases from V and 6 bases from J; bases unmatched to any gene: 17. J is TRBJ2-7 and V is TRBV19, with 12 bases matching TRBD2. The source material was PBMCs or T cells enriched from blood (not recorded which). The sequence came from a woman aged 25-40 years who had been exposed to COVID-19. Here the CDR3 DNA reads TGTGCCAGTAGTCCCTCTAGCGGGAGGGGTTTGTTGATCTCCGAGCAGTACTTC. Protein: CASSPSSGRGLLISEQYF.